In this sample, the clone carrying this T cell receptor beta chain turned up a few times. Its cognate antigen is unknown. The treatment: oral pan-JAK inhibitor, 5-10 mg twice daily. This sample was taken from a study of CD8+ T cells in alopecia areata. Overall study findings and caveats: While patients received tofacitinib, many expanded lesional clones remained present in scalp and blood. Higher clonality and more expanded CD8+ clones appeared in lesional than normal scalp.

V was shortened by 0 bases and J by 11 bases, with 13 bases between the two germline ends. Germline loops: CDR1 MGHRA, CDR2 YSYEKL. The CDR3 is 13 amino acids. Extraction of RNA preceded its reverse transcription into cDNA, which served as the sequencing template. Clones were sequenced by immunoSEQ multiplex PCR, and TCRdb holds only the in-frame ones, with some missing. The table lists fewer than 200,000 clones, 58% of them singletons. V gene TRBV4-1 combines with J gene TRBJ1-1; no clear D. The source material was CD8+ T cells sorted from blood, sampled at week 24, from a patient treated with tofacitinib. The receptor was isolated from a human donor with alopecia areata. The CDR3 DNA reads TGCGCCAGCAGCCAAGACACAGCCCCCACTGCTTTCTTT. As protein: CASSQDTAPTAFF.